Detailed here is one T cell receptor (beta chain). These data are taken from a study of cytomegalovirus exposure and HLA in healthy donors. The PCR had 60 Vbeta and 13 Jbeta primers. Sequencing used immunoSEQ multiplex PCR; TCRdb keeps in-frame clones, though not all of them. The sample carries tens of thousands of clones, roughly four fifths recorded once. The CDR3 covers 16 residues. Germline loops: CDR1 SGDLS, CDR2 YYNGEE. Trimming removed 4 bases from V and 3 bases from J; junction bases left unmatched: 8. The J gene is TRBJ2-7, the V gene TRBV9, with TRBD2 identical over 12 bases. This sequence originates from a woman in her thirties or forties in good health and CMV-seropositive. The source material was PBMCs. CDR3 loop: CASSPRLAGALYEQYF. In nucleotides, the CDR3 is TGTGCCAGCAGCCCAAGACTAGCGGGAGCGCTCTACGAGCAGTACTTC.